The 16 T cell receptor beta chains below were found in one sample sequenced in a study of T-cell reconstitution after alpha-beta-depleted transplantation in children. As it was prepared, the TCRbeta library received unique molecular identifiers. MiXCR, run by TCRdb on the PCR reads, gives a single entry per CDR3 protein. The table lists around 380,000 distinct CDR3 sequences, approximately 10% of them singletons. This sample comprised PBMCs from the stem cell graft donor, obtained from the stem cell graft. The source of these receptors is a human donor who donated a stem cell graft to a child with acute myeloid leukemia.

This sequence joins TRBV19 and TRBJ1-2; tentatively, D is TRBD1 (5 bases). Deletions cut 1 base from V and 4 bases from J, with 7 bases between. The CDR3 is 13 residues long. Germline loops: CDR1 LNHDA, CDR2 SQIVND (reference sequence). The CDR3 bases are TGTGCCAGTAGTATAGTCACAGGCTATGGCTACACCTTC. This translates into CASSIVTGYGYTF.

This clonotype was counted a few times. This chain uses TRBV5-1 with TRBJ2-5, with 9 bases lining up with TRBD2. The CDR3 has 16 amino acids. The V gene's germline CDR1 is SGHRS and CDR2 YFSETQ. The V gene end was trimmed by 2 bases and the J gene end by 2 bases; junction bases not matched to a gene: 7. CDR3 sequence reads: CASSLAGGSYQETQYF. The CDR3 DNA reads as TGCGCCAGCAGCTTAGCGGGAGGATCCTATCAAGAGACCCAGTACTTC.

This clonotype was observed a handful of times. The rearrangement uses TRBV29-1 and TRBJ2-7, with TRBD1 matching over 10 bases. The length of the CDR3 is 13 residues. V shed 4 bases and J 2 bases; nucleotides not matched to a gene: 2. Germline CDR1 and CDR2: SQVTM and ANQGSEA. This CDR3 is CSVGGTGAYEQYF. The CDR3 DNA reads TGCAGCGTTGGTGGGACAGGGGCCTACGAGCAGTACTTC.

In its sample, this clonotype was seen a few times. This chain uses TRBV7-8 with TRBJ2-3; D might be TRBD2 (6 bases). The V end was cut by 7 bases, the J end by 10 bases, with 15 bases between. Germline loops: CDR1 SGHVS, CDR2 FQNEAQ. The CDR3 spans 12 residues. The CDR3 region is CASTLSGDAQYF. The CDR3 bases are TGTGCCAGCACCTTGTCGGGGGATGCGCAGTATTTT.

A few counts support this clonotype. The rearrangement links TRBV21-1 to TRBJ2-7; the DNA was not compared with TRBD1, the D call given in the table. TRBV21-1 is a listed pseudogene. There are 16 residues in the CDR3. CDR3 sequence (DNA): TGTGCCAGCAGCAAAGCAGGCCGGGACAGACCCTACGAGCAGTACTTC. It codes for CASSKAGRDRPYEQYF.

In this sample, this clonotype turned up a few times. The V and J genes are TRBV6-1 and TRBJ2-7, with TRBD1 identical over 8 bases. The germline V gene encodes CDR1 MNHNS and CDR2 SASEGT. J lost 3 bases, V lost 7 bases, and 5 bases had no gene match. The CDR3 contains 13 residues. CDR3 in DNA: TGTGCCAGCAAACCCGGGACAGGCTACGAGCAGTACGTC. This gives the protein CASKPGTGYEQYV.

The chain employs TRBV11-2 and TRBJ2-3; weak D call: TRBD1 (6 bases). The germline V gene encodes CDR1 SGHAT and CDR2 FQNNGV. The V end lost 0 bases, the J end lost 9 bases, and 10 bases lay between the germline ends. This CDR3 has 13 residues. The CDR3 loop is CASSLDRTATQYF. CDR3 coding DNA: TGTGCCAGCAGCTTAGATAGGACAGCCACGCAGTATTTT.

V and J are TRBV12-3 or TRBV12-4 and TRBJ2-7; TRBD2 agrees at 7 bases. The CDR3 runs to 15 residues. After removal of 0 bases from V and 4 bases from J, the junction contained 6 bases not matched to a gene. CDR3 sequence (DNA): TGTGCCAGCAGTTTAGCCGCGGGAGAAGGATACGAGCAGTACTTC. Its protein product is CASSLAAGEGYEQYF.

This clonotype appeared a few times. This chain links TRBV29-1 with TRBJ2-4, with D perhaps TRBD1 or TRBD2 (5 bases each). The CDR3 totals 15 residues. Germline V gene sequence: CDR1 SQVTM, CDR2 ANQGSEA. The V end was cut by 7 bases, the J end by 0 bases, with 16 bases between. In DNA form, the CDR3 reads TGCAGCGCTGAGGGACCGCACCTAGCCAAAAACATTCAGTACTTC. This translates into CSAEGPHLAKNIQYF.

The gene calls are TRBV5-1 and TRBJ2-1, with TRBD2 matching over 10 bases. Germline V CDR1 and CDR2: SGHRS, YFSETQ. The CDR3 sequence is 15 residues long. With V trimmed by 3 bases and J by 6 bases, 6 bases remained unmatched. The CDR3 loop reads CASSSIAGGGNEQFF. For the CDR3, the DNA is TGCGCCAGCAGCTCTATAGCGGGAGGTGGCAATGAGCAGTTCTTC.

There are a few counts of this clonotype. The chain's CDR3 is CASSLNRNTGELFF. The DNA for the CDR3 is TGCGCCAGCAGCTTGAACAGAAACACCGGGGAGCTGTTTTTT. The chain joins TRBV5-1 to TRBJ2-2; D not resolved. This CDR3 contains 14 residues. Germline V gene lookup returns CDR1 SGHRS and CDR2 YFSETQ. V was trimmed by 1 base and J by 2 bases, leaving 6 bases between them.

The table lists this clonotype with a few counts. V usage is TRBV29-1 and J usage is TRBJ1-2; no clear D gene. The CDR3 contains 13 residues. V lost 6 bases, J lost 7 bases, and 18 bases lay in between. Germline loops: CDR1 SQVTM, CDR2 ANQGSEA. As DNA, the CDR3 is TGCAGCGTGAGACACCGAATGGAACCTGGCTACACCTTC. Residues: CSVRHRMEPGYTF.

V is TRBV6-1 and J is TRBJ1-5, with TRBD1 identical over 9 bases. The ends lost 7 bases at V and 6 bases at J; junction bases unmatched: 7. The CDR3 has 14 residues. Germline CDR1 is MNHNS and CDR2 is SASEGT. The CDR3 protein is CASTGTGIFQPQHF. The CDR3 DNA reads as TGTGCCAGCACCGGGACAGGGATTTTTCAGCCCCAGCATTTT.

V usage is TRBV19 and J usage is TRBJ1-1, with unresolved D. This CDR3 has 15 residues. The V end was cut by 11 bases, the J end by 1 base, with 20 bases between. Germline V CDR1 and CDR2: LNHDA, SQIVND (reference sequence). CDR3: CASKPPEQKNTEAFF. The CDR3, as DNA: TGTGCCTCCAAACCCCCCGAACAGAAGAACACTGAAGCTTTCTTT.

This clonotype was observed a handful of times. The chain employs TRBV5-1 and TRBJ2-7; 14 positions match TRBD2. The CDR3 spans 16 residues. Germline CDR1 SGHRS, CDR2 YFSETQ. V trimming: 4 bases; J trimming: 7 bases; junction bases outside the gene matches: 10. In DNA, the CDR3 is TGCGCCAGCAGCCCGGGACTAGCGGGAGAGGTGGGGGAGCAGTACTTC. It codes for CASSPGLAGEVGEQYF.

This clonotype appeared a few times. CDR3 in amino acids: CASSSPREWTGELFF. CDR3 sequence (DNA): TGTGCCAGCAGCTCCCCCAGGGAGTGGACCGGGGAGCTGTTTTTT. The chain has TRBV7-9 and TRBJ2-2; the D gene could be TRBD1 or TRBD2 (5 bases each). The germline V gene encodes CDR1 SEHNR and CDR2 FQNEAQ (reference sequence). Trimming cost V 4 bases and J 5 bases, with 14 bases left between them. CDR3 length: 15 amino acids. The full variable domain, with the rest looked up from reference TRBV7-9 and TRBJ2-2, is DTGVSQNPRHKITKRGQNVTFRCDPISEHNRLYWYRQTLGQGPEFLTYFQNEAQLEKSRLLSDRFSAERPKGSFSTLEIQRTEQGDSAMYLCASSSPREWTGELFFGEGSRLTVL.